This is a list of T cell receptor beta chains from one sample in a study of early T cells in non-severe SARS-CoV-2 infection. A single record per CDR3 protein comes from TCRdb applying MiXCR to the 5' RACE reads. The sample includes 80,000 or so distinct CDR3 sequences, roughly 12% seen only once; the top ten take roughly 3.1%. The sequenced sample consisted of whole blood. The receptors were sampled from an adult who was a healthcare worker with PCR-confirmed SARS-CoV-2 infection or an uninfected control (not recorded which). Each CDR3 is given with its conserved first and last residue. Fields, in order: J gene, V gene, D gene, clone size, CDR3 protein, CDR3 DNA. The D gene is left open where the match is weak. Part of the rows lack a size; the others show once, few, many or a class for expanded clones.

TRBJ1-1	TRBV12-3/TRBV12-4	-	-	CASSLGMPGGTEAFF	TGTGCCAGCAGTTTAGGAATGCCAGGAGGCACTGAAGCTTTCTTT
TRBJ1-4	TRBV7-2	-	many	CASSFRATATNEKLFF	TGTGCCAGCAGCTTCAGGGCAACTGCAACTAATGAAAAACTGTTTTTT
TRBJ1-4	TRBV28	-	few	CASSLTGGKEKLFF	TGTGCCAGCAGTTTAACAGGAGGCAAAGAAAAACTGTTTTTT
TRBJ2-5	TRBV7-2	-	few	CASSFLPAGGQETQYF	TGTGCCAGCAGCTTTTTGCCGGCAGGGGGGCAAGAGACCCAGTACTTC
TRBJ2-1	TRBV11-2	TRBD1	many	CASSPGQTTYNEQFF	TGTGCCAGCAGCCCGGGACAGACTACGTACAATGAGCAGTTCTTC
TRBJ2-7	TRBV11-2	TRBD2	-	CASSFPRGDEQYF	TGTGCCAGCAGCTTCCCCCGGGGGGACGAGCAGTACTTC
TRBJ2-1	TRBV24-1	-	-	CATSDPQGTDSYNEQFF	TGTGCCACCAGTGATCCGCAAGGGACCGACTCCTACAATGAGCAGTTCTTC
TRBJ2-7	TRBV10-1	TRBD2	few	CASSGTSGSYEQYF	TGCGCCAGCAGTGGGACTAGCGGGAGCTACGAGCAGTACTTC
TRBJ1-2	TRBV29-1	-	few	CSGGGGTNYGYTF	TGCAGTGGCGGCGGGGGCACTAACTATGGCTACACCTTC
TRBJ1-2	TRBV3-1	-	many	CASSQVDYGYTF	TGTGCCAGCAGCCAAGTTGACTATGGCTACACCTTC
TRBJ2-1	TRBV19	-	few	CASSIDQRIYNEQFF	TGTGCCAGTAGTATAGACCAGCGGATCTACAATGAGCAGTTCTTC
TRBJ1-1	TRBV6-2/TRBV6-3	TRBD1	-	CASSYSEGQGARTEAFF	TGTGCCAGCAGTTACTCCGAAGGACAGGGGGCGCGGACTGAAGCTTTCTTT
TRBJ2-6	TRBV7-9	TRBD2	-	CASSLVLGLAVGRSTSGANVLTF	TGTGCCAGCAGCTTAGTCCTGGGACTAGCGGTAGGTCGAAGTACCTCTGGGGCCAACGTCCTGACTTTC
TRBJ2-1	TRBV5-1	-	few	CASSPRGFPDEQFF	TGCGCCAGCAGCCCAAGGGGTTTCCCGGATGAGCAGTTCTTC
TRBJ1-3	TRBV28	-	-	CASSLPGTQSSGNTIYF	TGTGCCAGCAGTTTACCCGGGACACAGAGCTCTGGAAACACCATATATTTT
TRBJ2-2	TRBV20-1	TRBD2	-	CSSRVAGITGELFF	TGCAGTTCTAGGGTAGCGGGGATCACCGGGGAGCTGTTTTTT
TRBJ2-5	TRBV20-1	TRBD1	many	CSAMDRGGETQYF	TGCAGTGCAATGGACAGGGGAGGAGAGACCCAGTACTTC
TRBJ2-5	TRBV2	TRBD1	many	CASSDRGKETQYF	TGTGCCAGCAGCGACAGGGGCAAAGAGACCCAGTACTTC
TRBJ2-3	TRBV7-2	TRBD2	medium-sized	CASSPSGRTDTQYF	TGTGCCAGCAGCCCTAGCGGCCGCACAGATACGCAGTATTTT
TRBJ2-3	TRBV7-9	TRBD1	many	CASSSNRGRTDTQYF	TGTGCCAGCAGTAGCAACAGGGGGCGCACAGATACGCAGTATTTT
TRBJ2-7	TRBV20-1	-	many	CSALGGTYEQYF	TGCAGTGCCCTGGGCGGCACCTACGAGCAGTACTTC
TRBJ1-4	TRBV7-9	-	few	CASSPPYRLATNEKLFF	TGTGCCAGCAGCCCCCCATACAGACTCGCAACTAATGAAAAACTGTTTTTT
TRBJ1-1	TRBV28	-	many	CASRKRPTEAFF	TGTGCCAGCAGGAAGCGTCCCACTGAAGCTTTCTTT
TRBJ2-1	TRBV28	TRBD2	few	CASSLELAGEAYNEQFF	TGTGCCAGCAGTTTAGAGCTAGCGGGAGAGGCCTACAATGAGCAGTTCTTC
TRBJ2-7	TRBV5-1	TRBD2	few	CASSAAGTSSYEQYF	TGCGCCAGCAGCGCTGCCGGGACTAGCTCCTACGAGCAGTACTTC
TRBJ1-2	TRBV10-3	-	-	CAISVGAANYGYTF	TGTGCCATCAGCGTAGGAGCTGCTAACTATGGCTACACCTTC